These 3 T cell receptor beta chains originate from one sample sequenced in a study of Graves' ophthalmopathy and Graves' hyperthyroidism. As the template, RNA transcripts were used to amplify TCR beta CDR3 regions. HTBI-primed RT-PCR formed the first round, and a multiplex PCR formed the second. MiXCR, run by TCRdb on the multiplex PCR reads, gives a single entry per CDR3 protein. The sample has around 1,000,000 distinct CDR3 sequences, less than 45% seen once; the top ten hold 11%. Input material: peripheral blood or thyroid tissue (not recorded which). The receptor source for this set is an adult man with Graves' hyperthyroidism.

The genes are TRBV9 and TRBJ1-3, with TRBD1 as a possible D gene (6 bases). The CDR3 is made up of 15 amino acids. Germline CDR1 SGDLS, CDR2 YYNGEE. V gave up 7 bases and J gave up 3 bases, with 17 bases separating them. The CDR3 nucleotides read TGTGCCAGCTCGCCACAGGGTCATGTTGGAAACACCATATATTTT. It is translated as CASSPQGHVGNTIYF.

The chain carries TRBV19 and TRBJ1-5, with 7 bases identical to TRBD1. The CDR3 contains 12 residues. The V gene's germline CDR1 is LNHDA and CDR2 SQIVND (reference sequence). The CDR3 DNA follows: TGTGCTAGTGTTGACAGGGATCAGCCCCAGCATTTT. Translating gives CASVDRDQPQHF.

The chain couples TRBV29-1 to TRBJ2-7; D may correspond to TRBD1 or TRBD2 (6 bases each). The CDR3 has 15 amino acids. Trimming took 4 bases from V and 7 from J, leaving 23 bases between them. The germline V gene encodes CDR1 SQVTM and CDR2 ANQGSEA. The CDR3 coding sequence is TGCAGCGTTGGGGGGGTCGTGGCAGGAGGGGGTGAGCAGTACTTC. Amino acids: CSVGGVVAGGGEQYF.